This entry concerns a single T cell receptor beta chain. Its antigen remains unidentified. These data belong to a study of T cells in Graves' hyperthyroidism and ophthalmopathy. Findings and limits, study-wide: Most thyroid clonotypes that were expanded above 0.001 also turned up in blood.

CDR3 length: 14 residues. Per germline, CDR1 SGHRS and CDR2 YFSETQ. The V and J ends lost 0 bases and 6 bases respectively, with 9 bases between them. There were TCR beta CDR3 regions amplified from RNA transcripts. During a first-round RT-PCR of the TCR CDR3, the HTBI primer set was used. TCRdb independently ran MiXCR on the multiplex PCR reads; one entry per CDR3 protein. The sample has 330,000 or so distinct CDR3 sequences; roughly a fifth are singletons. Specimen: blood. The chain is built from TRBV5-1 and TRBJ2-2; D perhaps matches TRBD1 (5 bases). The receptor was derived from a man in his fifties or sixties with Graves' ophthalmopathy. The CDR3 sequence is CASSLEQGPGELFF. In DNA form, the CDR3 reads TGCGCCAGCAGCTTGGAGCAGGGTCCCGGGGAGCTGTTTTTT.